Listed below are T cell receptor beta chains from one sample, sequenced in a study of blood T cell repertoires in COVID-19. Produced via immunoSEQ multiplex PCR; TCRdb's table is partial and in-frame only. Of 90,000 to 110,000 clones detected, about four fifths appear once; the ten largest clones hold over 9%. The sample consisted of peripheral blood. The receptors originated from a woman between 70 and 85 years old with acute or convalescent COVID-19. Both conserved end residues are part of each CDR3. D genes are given only for firm matches. Some rows have no size entry. The others give once, few or many, or a class for an expanded clone.

j_call,d_call,clone_size,v_call,cdr3_nt,cdr3_aa
TRBJ2-3,NA,few,TRBV24-1,TGTGCCACCAGTGAAGGTAGCTATAGCACAGATACGCAGTATTTT,CATSEGSYSTDTQYF
TRBJ2-2,NA,NA,TRBV2,TGTGCCAGCAGAAAGGACACCGCGAACACCGGGGAGCTGTTTTTT,CASRKDTANTGELFF
TRBJ1-5,TRBD1,NA,TRBV7-8,TGTGCCAGCAGCCGGACAGGGGTTCAGCCCCAGCATTTT,CASSRTGVQPQHF
TRBJ2-7,TRBD2,NA,TRBV28,TGTGCCAGCAGTGTCCCGGGACTAGCGGGTTACGAGCAGTACTTC,CASSVPGLAGYEQYF
TRBJ2-3,NA,NA,TRBV2,TGTGCCAGCAGGGGGCAAAGGACAGCTAGCACAGATACGCAGTATTTT,CASRGQRTASTDTQYF
TRBJ1-2,NA,NA,TRBV21-1,TGTGCCAGTTTGCCCAGGGTATTGGGGTATGGCTACACCTTC,CASLPRVLGYGYTF
TRBJ2-2,TRBD1,few,TRBV11-2,TGTGCCAGCAGGCCCCAGGGGGCGGGCGGGGAGCTGTTTTTT,CASRPQGAGGELFF
TRBJ2-1,TRBD2,NA,TRBV20-1,TGCAGTGCTAGTCCCTTTTTGCGGGAGTGGGTAGATGAGCAGTTCTTC,CSASPFLREWVDEQFF
TRBJ2-3,TRBD2,NA,TRBV6-2/TRBV6-3,TGTGCCAGCAGCCGCCTAGCGGGCCCAAGCACAGATACGCAGTATTTT,CASSRLAGPSTDTQYF
TRBJ2-2,TRBD1,once,TRBV5-1,TGCGCCAGCAGCTCCTGGACAGGGGGTACCGGGGAGCTGTTTTTT,CASSSWTGGTGELFF
TRBJ1-5,TRBD1,NA,TRBV6-5,TGTGCCAGCAGTCTCAGGACAGGTGGTGTCCAGCCCCAGCATTTT,CASSLRTGGVQPQHF
TRBJ2-1,TRBD1,few,TRBV19,TGTGCCAGTACCACAGAGGGGGACAGGGGGAATGAGCAGTTCTTC,CASTTEGDRGNEQFF
TRBJ2-2,TRBD2,NA,TRBV7-2,TGTGCCAGCAGCTTAGATGGCGGGAGGGACACCGGGGAGCTGTTTTTT,CASSLDGGRDTGELFF
TRBJ2-7,NA,NA,TRBV7-9,TGTGCCAGCAGCTTAGGTTATCCCTTCTACGAGCAGTACTTC,CASSLGYPFYEQYF
TRBJ2-4,NA,many,TRBV7-2,TGTGCCAGCAGCTTAGCCAGGGTTGGAGCCAAAAACATTCAGTACTTC,CASSLARVGAKNIQYF
TRBJ2-3,NA,NA,TRBV7-2,TGTGCCAGCAGCTGGGGGCCGACAGATACGCAGTATTTT,CASSWGPTDTQYF
TRBJ2-5,NA,NA,TRBV29-1,TGCAGCTTCGTGGAGCAAGAGACCCAGTACTTC,CSFVEQETQYF
TRBJ1-1,NA,once,TRBV3-1/TRBV3-2,TGTGCCAGCAGCCAAGATGGACAGCCTAACACTGAAGCTTTCTTT,CASSQDGQPNTEAFF
TRBJ2-3,TRBD2,NA,TRBV5-5,TGTGCCAGCAGCTTAACTTTAGCGGGAGGGAGTACAGATACGCAGTATTTT,CASSLTLAGGSTDTQYF
TRBJ2-3,NA,NA,TRBV3-1/TRBV3-2,TGTGCCAGCAGCAAACTTAACACAGATACGCAGTATTTT,CASSKLNTDTQYF
TRBJ1-5,NA,NA,TRBV7-2,TGTGCCAGCAGCCCTCAGGGCGTTCAGCCCCAGCATTTT,CASSPQGVQPQHF
TRBJ2-1,NA,NA,TRBV7-8,TGTGCCAGCAGGAGAGGGGGCTCCTACAATGAGCAGTTCTTC,CASRRGGSYNEQFF
TRBJ1-2,TRBD1,NA,TRBV9,TGTGCCAGCAGCGAGGACAGGGGGCTTTATGGCTACACCTTC,CASSEDRGLYGYTF
TRBJ2-7,NA,NA,TRBV4-1,TGCGCCAGCAGCCAAGACAGGGCGGTGCCCTACGAGCAGTACTTC,CASSQDRAVPYEQYF
TRBJ2-1,TRBD2,NA,TRBV5-4,TGTGCCAGCAGCTCGACTAGCGGGGGCCACAATGAGCAGTTCTTC,CASSSTSGGHNEQFF
TRBJ1-1,NA,NA,TRBV7-9,TGTGCCAGCACCCAAGCGGGCAGGGTGACTGAAGCTTTCTTT,CASTQAGRVTEAFF
TRBJ1-1,NA,NA,TRBV3-1/TRBV3-2,TGTGCCAGCAGCGTAGGGGGTCGGACTGAAGCTTTCTTT,CASSVGGRTEAFF
TRBJ2-2,TRBD2,few,TRBV7-6,TGTGCCAGCAGCTTATCTCCGGGGGGGAACACCGGGGAGCTGTTTTTT,CASSLSPGGNTGELFF
TRBJ2-1,TRBD2,NA,TRBV7-7,TGTGCTAGCAGCTTAGTAGCGGGAGTAGGGAGTGAGCAGTTCTTC,CASSLVAGVGSEQFF
TRBJ2-1,TRBD2,NA,TRBV24-1,TGTGCCACCAGTGACGCTGCTAGCGGGAGGGCCTGGAATGAGCAGTTCTTC,CATSDAASGRAWNEQFF
TRBJ1-3,NA,NA,TRBV18,TGTGCCAGCTCACCTCCCGGGACATCCTCTGGAAACACCATATATTTT,CASSPPGTSSGNTIYF
TRBJ2-3,TRBD1,NA,TRBV5-5,TGTGCCAGCAGCCCTGAAGGGGGCGCGGGCACAGTGGGGCAGTATTTT,CASSPEGGAGTVGQYF
TRBJ1-3,NA,NA,TRBV19,TGTGCCAGTAGTATGGCAGGTGCTGGAAACACCATATATTTT,CASSMAGAGNTIYF
TRBJ2-1,TRBD1,NA,TRBV7-2,TGTGCCAGCAGCTTAGTCGGGGACAGCCTGCGATACAATGAGCAGTTCTTC,CASSLVGDSLRYNEQFF
TRBJ2-3,NA,NA,TRBV5-1,TGCGCCAGCAGCTTCCCCGAGCGATCCACAGATACGCAGTATTTT,CASSFPERSTDTQYF
TRBJ2-1,NA,NA,TRBV19,TGTGCCAGTAGTGTCCAGGGGGGTTCCTACAATGAGCAGTTCTTC,CASSVQGGSYNEQFF
TRBJ2-1,NA,NA,TRBV7-8,TGTGCCAGCAGCCGAGAGGGGAATGAGCAGTTCTTC,CASSREGNEQFF
TRBJ2-3,TRBD2,NA,TRBV28,TGTGCCAGCAGTTCGAACGGGAGGGCTAGCACAGATACGCAGTATTTT,CASSSNGRASTDTQYF
TRBJ1-6,TRBD1,NA,TRBV6-1,TGTGCCAGCAGTGAAAAGGGACAGATTAATTCACCCCTCCACTTT,CASSEKGQINSPLHF
TRBJ1-3,NA,few,TRBV30,TGTGCCTGGAGTGTAGAGCTCCACAACACCATATATTTT,CAWSVELHNTIYF
TRBJ2-3,TRBD2,few,TRBV10-3,TGTGCCACTACTAGCGGGGGGGCCACAGATACGCAGTATTTT,CATTSGGATDTQYF
TRBJ1-3,NA,NA,TRBV5-1,TGCGCCAGCAGCTTCACCGGGACGGGGGGAACTGGAAACACCATATATTTT,CASSFTGTGGTGNTIYF
TRBJ1-6,TRBD1,NA,TRBV30,TGTGCCTGGAGGGGGACAGGGGGTTCCTCCTATAATTCACCCCTCCACTTT,CAWRGTGGSSYNSPLHF